These 32 T cell receptor beta chains originate from one sample sequenced in a study of tumor-infiltrating lymphocytes in primary liver carcinoma. A constant-region primer primed TCR beta cDNA synthesis from 400 to 550 ng of total RNA. Three nested multiplex PCR rounds, a slightly modified ARM-PCR method, built the TCR beta libraries. Running about 11 cycles apiece, the first two PCR rounds relied on TRBV1-TRBV30 forward primers together with a C-beta reverse primer. Each CDR3 protein is one row after TCRdb ran MiXCR on the multiplex PCR reads. The sample yields 90,000 to 140,000 distinct CDR3 sequences, around 80% seen once. Unsorted bulk tissue (about 20-32 mg) underwent RNA and DNA co-extraction. Sequenced input: liver tumor tissue from sampling region 3. Indicated subset: tumor region T3, left-lateral pole. These receptors were taken from a man between 40 and 49 years old with primary liver carcinoma and hepatitis B virus infection.

With regard to this clonotype: A junction boundary mismatches the germline segment, possibly from a read error. This chain links TRBV12-3 or TRBV12-4 with TRBJ2-1, with 10 bases matching TRBD2. This CDR3 is 13 amino acids long. CDR3: CASSLRLAGVVVF. The CDR3 coding sequence is TGCGCCAGCAGTTTACGGCTAGCGGGAGTCGTTGTTTTC.

Notes on this clonotype: Because it lacks the conserved phenylalanine or tryptophan at the end, this CDR3 is likely a read error. The J gene is TRBJ1-4, the V gene TRBV29-1; weak D call: TRBD1 (5 bases). CDR1 and CDR2 (germline): SQVTM, ANQGSEA. V was cut by 1 base and J by 7 bases, with 16 bases left in between. CDR3 length: 15 amino acids. The CDR3 bases are TGCAGCGTTGAAGGCTGGACCCTGAGGGGTGAAAAACTGTTTTTA. It translates to CSVEGWTLRGEKLFL.

Notes on this clonotype: The CDR3 does not end in the conserved phenylalanine or tryptophan, so this is likely a read error. The chain uses TRBV11-2 and TRBJ1-5; possibly TRBD1 for D (6 bases). From germline, CDR1 is SGHAT and CDR2 FQNNGV. The CDR3 extends over 17 amino acids. CDR3 sequence (DNA): TGTGCCAGCAACTTAGTAGGGGTAACAGGGAGCAGTCAGACCCAGCATATT. Residues: CASNLVGVTGSSQTQHI.

This clonotype was seen a handful of times. This CDR3 is missing its conserved last phenylalanine or tryptophan, likely due to a read error. The J gene is TRBJ2-3, the V gene TRBV12-3 or TRBV12-4; the D gene is possibly TRBD2 (5 bases). This CDR3 has 15 amino acids. Trimming left V 4 bases short and J 8 bases short, with 19 bases between. CDR3 nucleotide sequence: TGTGCCAGCAGTTCCGACTGGACTGTTGGGGTTACGCAGTATTCT. Protein: CASSSDWTVGVTQYS.

This clonotype counts as medium-sized (0.01 to 0.1%). The chain couples TRBV4-2 to TRBJ2-5; 8 bases map to TRBD2. CDR1 LGHNA and CDR2 YNFKEQ come from the germline V gene. CDR3 length: 16 residues. The trim removed 1 base at V and 2 bases at J, leaving 6 bases unmatched. The CDR3 DNA is TGTGCCAGCAGCCAAGCGTCTAGCGGGTTTCAAGAGACCCAGTACTTC. This translates into CASSQASSGFQETQYF.

Concerning this clonotype itself: The junction departs from the called germline gene at one end, perhaps through a read error. The chain links TRBV29-1 to TRBJ1-1, with TRBD1 matching 8 bases. This CDR3 spans 14 amino acids. Germline V CDR1 and CDR2: SQVTM, ANQGSEA. CDR3 sequence: CSVVEWTGRTEAFF. CDR3 nucleotide sequence: TGCAGCGTTGTAGAATGGACAGGGAGGACTGAAGCCTTCTTT.

Comment on this clonotype: Given a much more abundant clone one base away, this may be a read error. The V gene is TRBV28, the J gene TRBJ1-6, with D uncertain. This CDR3 has 12 residues. CDR1 is MDHEN, CDR2 SYDVKM, per germline. V shed 2 bases and J shed 9 bases, with 5 bases lying between them. In nucleotides, the CDR3 is TGTGCCAGCAGTTTACGCGTTTCACCCCTCCACTTT. This codes for CASSLRVSPLHF.

A single count supports this clonotype. One base away lies a much larger clone, so this may be a sequencing read error. This chain connects TRBV5-1 to TRBJ2-3, with D tentatively TRBD2 (6 bases). The CDR3 consists of 17 residues. Germline V gene data show CDR1 as SGHRS and CDR2 as YFSETQ. CDR3 sequence reads: CASGLPGRIDGTDTQYF. For the CDR3, the DNA is TGCGCCAGCGGCTTGCCAGGGAGGATCGACGGCACAGATACGCAGTATTTT.

About this clonotype: One end of the junction fails to match germline, which may point to a read error. This chain uses TRBV11-2 with TRBJ2-1, with D possibly matching TRBD1 (5 bases). Germline assignment: CDR1 SGHAT and CDR2 FQNNGV. The CDR3 contains 16 residues. CDR3 in amino acids: CTSSLDRLALGDEQFF. In DNA, the CDR3 is TGTACCAGCAGCTTAGATCGCTTAGCATTAGGGGATGAGCAGTTCTTC.

With regard to this clonotype: At one end the junction does not follow the germline gene, possibly because of a read error. The chain carries TRBV25-1 and TRBJ2-7, with D possibly matching TRBD2 (5 bases). The CDR3 spans 14 residues. Germline CDR1 is MGHDK and CDR2 is SYGVNS. This chain's CDR3 is CACSVGLVRGEQYF. The CDR3 region has the DNA TGTGCCTGCAGTGTCGGACTCGTCCGGGGAGAGCAGTACTTC.

As regards this clonotype: One end of the junction does not line up with germline, which may come from a read error. This chain joins TRBV28 and TRBJ1-1; no reliable D call. The CDR3 is 13 amino acids. Germline V gene data show CDR1 as MDHEN and CDR2 as SYDVKM. The CDR3 DNA sequence: TGTGCCATCAGTTTAATCAAGAACACTGAAGCTTTCTTT. This encodes CAISLIKNTEAFF.

Turning to this clonotype: At one boundary the junction diverges from the germline segment, which might be a read error. The chain has TRBV29-1 and TRBJ2-7, with TRBD1 identical over 8 bases. This CDR3 has 16 residues. Germline values: CDR1 SQVTM, CDR2 ANQGSEA. The CDR3 region has the DNA TGCAGCCTTGAAGACTCCAAGGGCAGGGGGCCCTACGAGCAGTACTTC. This translates into CSLEDSKGRGPYEQYF.

This chain connects TRBV5-6 to TRBJ1-2, with D hard to call. Germline-derived CDR1 and CDR2 are SGHDT and YYEEEE. This CDR3 is 16 amino acids long. V dropped 4 bases and J dropped 4 bases, with 20 bases sitting between them. CDR3 sequence: CASSHNYLDPSYGYTF. CDR3 nucleotide sequence: TGTGCCAGCAGCCACAATTACCTGGACCCTAGCTATGGCTACACCTTC.

About this clonotype: A much larger clonotype is one base distant, so this may be a read error. V and J are TRBV2 and TRBJ2-2; possible D gene TRBD1, 6 bases. CDR1 is SNHLY, CDR2 FYNNEI, per germline. This CDR3 region has 13 residues. The CDR3: CVSRGPNAGELFF. The CDR3 DNA follows: TGTGTCAGCAGGGGTCCCAACGCCGGGGAGCTGTTTTTT.

The chain combines TRBV20-1 with TRBJ2-7; tentatively, D is TRBD1 or TRBD2 (5 bases each). The CDR3 has 12 amino acids. Germline assignment: CDR1 DFQATT and CDR2 SNEGSKA (reference sequence). The CDR3 bases are TGCAATGCCGGGACGGATTTCTACGAGCAGTACTTC. Translating gives CNAGTDFYEQYF.

With respect to this clonotype: Mismatch with germline at one junction end may stem from a read error. The chain has TRBV12-3 or TRBV12-4 and TRBJ2-2, with 11 bases matching TRBD1. This CDR3 comprises 14 residues. CDR3 DNA: TGTACCAGCAGTTTGGACAGGGGGCCCGGGGAGCTGTTTTTT. Its protein product is CTSSLDRGPGELFF.

This clonotype appeared a few times. V usage is TRBV19 and J usage is TRBJ2-2; TRBD1 matches at 9 bases. Looked up from germline, CDR1 is LNHDA and CDR2 is SQIVND (reference sequence). The length of the CDR3 is 15 residues. The V gene end was trimmed by 3 bases and the J gene end by 5 bases; junction bases not matched to a gene: 4. Here the CDR3 reads CASSIGQGWTGELFF. CDR3 bases: TGTGCCAGTAGTATTGGACAGGGGTGGACCGGGGAGCTGTTTTTT. The full variable domain, its missing parts supplied by reference TRBV19 and TRBJ2-2, is DGGITQSPKYLFRKEGQNVTLSCEQNLNHDAMYWYRQDPGQGLRLIYYSQIVNDFQKGDIAEGYSVSREKKESFPLTVTSAQKNPTAFYLCASSIGQGWTGELFFGEGSRLTVL.

Remarks on this clonotype: Germline and junction disagree at one end, which may indicate a read error. The V and J genes are TRBV4-3 and TRBJ2-2, with TRBD1 identical over 7 bases. This CDR3 spans 18 amino acids. Germline V gene sequence: CDR1 LGHNA, CDR2 YSLEER. This CDR3 is CTSSQYHWTGGYTGELFF. As DNA, the CDR3 is TGCACCAGCAGCCAATATCATTGGACAGGTGGGTACACCGGGGAGCTGTTTTTT.

On this clonotype: The conserved phenylalanine or tryptophan is not found at the CDR3 terminus, so this likely reflects a read error. The chain links TRBV28 to TRBJ2-5; tentatively, D is TRBD2 (7 bases). V lost 10 bases and J lost 4, with 16 bases in between. CDR1 is MDHEN, CDR2 SYDVKM, per germline. The CDR3 runs 13 residues. In nucleotides, the CDR3 is TGTGCCATCGAGGGGGGGATCCGAGAGACCCAGTACTTA. It is translated as CAIEGGIRETQYL.

A word on this clonotype: The missing conserved phenylalanine or tryptophan at the end of this CDR3 makes a read error likely. The chain employs TRBV28 and TRBJ2-6; the D gene could be TRBD1 or TRBD2 (5 bases each). Germline V gives CDR1 MDHEN, CDR2 SYDVKM. The CDR3 runs to 15 residues. The CDR3 DNA is TGTGCCAGCAGTTCCGGGGCGACTGGGGCCAACATCCTGACTTCC. This gives the protein CASSSGATGANILTS.

About this clonotype itself: A read error may produce the germline difference seen at one junction end. This sequence joins TRBV7-8 and TRBJ2-1; D is possibly TRBD2 (5 bases). The CDR3 covers 17 residues. CDR1 and CDR2 (germline): SGHVS, FQNEAQ. This CDR3 is CASSLGWGGAAGDEQSF. The CDR3 coding sequence is TGTGCCAGCAGCTTAGGGTGGGGTGGAGCTGCGGGCGATGAGCAGTCCTTC.

The chain couples TRBV28 to TRBJ1-5; D gene unclear. Germline V gene data show CDR1 as MDHEN and CDR2 as SYDVKM. This CDR3 spans 14 amino acids. V was cut by 2 bases and J by 11 bases, with 16 bases left in between. CDR3 sequence (DNA): TGTGCCAGCAGTTTAGTGCGGGGAACACAGTCCCAGCATTTT. Protein product: CASSLVRGTQSQHF.

This clonotype was counted between two and nine times. V and J are TRBV29-1 and TRBJ2-7, with D possibly being TRBD2 (6 bases). Germline V lookup: CDR1 SQVTM, CDR2 ANQGSEA. This CDR3 comprises 15 residues. Trimming took off 3 bases at V and 7 bases at J, with 22 bases between the two ends. The CDR3 coding sequence is TGCAGCGTTGAGGGTCCAGGAGGGAGCTCGTATGAGCAGTACTTC. This encodes CSVEGPGGSSYEQYF.

This clonotype was observed a single time. The junction differs from germline at one of its ends, possibly a read error. The chain recombines TRBV4-2 with TRBJ2-2; D ambiguous. The CDR3 loop spans 14 amino acids. The germline gives CDR1 LGHNA, CDR2 YNFKEQ. CDR3 bases: TGTGCCAGCAACCCGGAACGCTCCACCGGTGAGCTGTTTTTT. It specifies CASNPERSTGELFF.

Only one count was recorded for this clonotype. The junction departs from germline at one end; a sequencing error may be responsible. The chain links TRBV6-2 or TRBV6-3 to TRBJ2-7; 7 nucleotides line up with TRBD1. Germline assignment: CDR1 MNHEY and CDR2 SVGEGT. The CDR3 is 15 amino acids. DNA of the CDR3: TGTGCCATCAGTTACCTCGGACAGGACAGATCCGAGCAGTACTTC. Residues: CAISYLGQDRSEQYF.

A note on this clonotype: Compared with germline, one end of the junction differs, possibly owing to a read error. This sequence joins TRBV28 and TRBJ2-7; TRBD2 aligns across 7 bases. The CDR3 spans 14 residues. Germline values: CDR1 MDHEN, CDR2 SYDVKM. The CDR3 here is CASNLAGVSYEQYF. In DNA, the CDR3 is TGTGCCAGCAATTTGGCGGGAGTCTCCTACGAACAGTACTTC.

Many counts were recorded for this clonotype. The chain has TRBV12-3 or TRBV12-4 and TRBJ2-1, with D hard to call. The CDR3 is 13 residues long. V dropped 3 bases and J dropped 5 bases, with 8 bases sitting between them. In DNA, the CDR3 is TGTGCCAGCAGTTTTGGCAGAGACAATGAGCAGTTCTTC. It encodes CASSFGRDNEQFF.

On this clonotype itself: Germline is not matched at one junction end, which may reflect a read error. The chain is built from TRBV7-8 and TRBJ2-1, with 9 bases lining up with TRBD2. CDR1 and CDR2 from the germline V gene are SGHVS and FQNEAQ. The CDR3 length is 16 residues. The CDR3 is CASSLVVAGDGNEELF. For the CDR3, the DNA is TGTGCCAGCAGCTTAGTAGTAGCGGGAGATGGCAATGAGGAGCTCTTC.

This clonotype was observed once. Compared with germline, one end of the junction differs, possibly owing to a read error. The chain carries TRBV11-3 and TRBJ2-7, with D maybe TRBD1 (5 bases). The CDR3 covers 13 residues. Looked up from germline, CDR1 is SGHNT and CDR2 is YENEEA. DNA for the CDR3: TGTACCAGCAGCTTAGGGGTTTTGGACGAGGAGTACTTC. It yields the protein CTSSLGVLDEEYF.

Of note for this clonotype: The CDR3 ends on some other residue instead of the conserved phenylalanine or tryptophan, so this is likely a read error. The chain links TRBV11-2 to TRBJ1-1; maybe TRBD1 (5 bases). Trimming left V 3 bases short and J 9 bases short, with 17 bases between. Germline values: CDR1 SGHAT, CDR2 FQNNGV. This CDR3 spans 14 amino acids. The CDR3 sequence is CASSFGTGFGKAFS. Written as DNA, the CDR3 is TGTGCCAGCAGCTTCGGGACGGGGTTTGGTAAAGCTTTCTCT.

The chain joins TRBV29-1 to TRBJ1-2, with D perhaps matching TRBD1 (5 bases). Germline lookup yields CDR1 SQVTM and CDR2 ANQGSEA. Trimming stripped 4 bases from V and 4 bases from J, with 28 bases between. The CDR3 loop spans 18 amino acids. CDR3 sequence (DNA): TGCAGCGTTGGGATACCAACAGGAACTCAAGTGGCTAGCTATGGCTACACCTTC. It codes for CSVGIPTGTQVASYGYTF. Supplemented by reference TRBV29-1 and TRBJ1-2, the full variable domain reads SAVISQKPSRDICQRGTSLTIQCQVDSQVTMMFWYRQQPGQSLTLIATANQGSEATYESGFVIDKFPISRPNLTFSTLTVSNMSPEDSSIYLCSVGIPTGTQVASYGYTFGSGTRLTVV.

This clonotype showed up just once. The V gene is TRBV4-3, the J gene TRBJ2-2; no reliable D call. Germline V CDR1 and CDR2: LGHNA, YSLEER. This CDR3 region has 12 residues. Trimming stripped 11 bases from V and 8 bases from J, with 15 bases between. CDR3 amino acids: CAGSQAGGELFF. The CDR3, as DNA: TGCGCCGGTAGCCAAGCCGGGGGGGAGCTGTTTTTT.